This record concerns one T cell receptor beta chain sequence. Antigen: not known. Per the germline V gene, CDR1 is SGHRS and CDR2 is YFSETQ. V was trimmed by 2 bases and J by 6 bases, leaving 11 bases between them. CDR3 length equals 13 residues. This record comes from a study of memory CD4+ T cells and cytomegalovirus serostatus. Study background: Of the healthy Belgian adults, 9 were CMV seropositive and 24 seronegative.

The sort gate was single viable CD3+CD4+CD8-CD45RO+ cells for memory CD4+ T cells. Repertoires were generated with immunoSEQ multiplex PCR, while TCRdb's copy carries only in-frame clones and drops some. The sample records 50,000 or so clones, around 74% being singletons. Study findings and constraints: About 40% of the roughly 160 known CMV-associated TCRbeta sequences appeared in CD4+ memory. Suggested: most of the CMV-linked TCR signature lies in CD4+ memory cells.

The sample taken for sequencing was memory CD4+ T cells from blood. The TCR was taken from an adult in good health and CMV-seropositive. The chain couples TRBV5-1 to TRBJ1-1; D possibly corresponds to TRBD1 (5 bases). This CDR3 reads CASSLEGAPEAFF. CDR3 nucleotides: TGCGCCAGCAGCTTAGAAGGGGCCCCTGAAGCTTTCTTT.